The present T cell receptor beta chain was sequenced within a study of blood T cell repertoires in COVID-19. Whole-study context: COVID-19 samples from acute and convalescent phases originated in the United States, Italy and Spain. T cells, B-cell-depleted T cells, or PBMCs provided the cDNA or gDNA that served as material.

Using immunoSEQ multiplex PCR, the repertoire was profiled, and TCRdb retains in-frame clones only, with some absent. Here the sample spans 60,000 to 75,000 clones, 86% being singletons. Per the germline V gene, CDR1 is SGHRS and CDR2 is YFSETQ. CDR3 length: 13 amino acids. Trimming stripped 4 bases from V and 3 bases from J, with 7 bases between. Sequencing was carried out using peripheral blood. The chain has TRBV5-1 and TRBJ1-4; D gene ambiguous. The origin of this receptor is a man between 65 and 85 years old with active COVID-19. The CDR3 is CASSPESNEKLFF. CDR3 in DNA: TGCGCCAGCAGCCCGGAGTCTAATGAAAAACTGTTTTTT.